The 25 T cell receptor beta chains below come from one sample, sequenced in a study of blood T cell repertoires in COVID-19. Libraries were prepared by immunoSEQ multiplex PCR; TCRdb keeps only in-frame clonotypes and omits some of them. The data contain some 160,000 clones, around 82% of them seen just once; the ten biggest clones take up around 4.4%. What was sequenced was peripheral blood. The receptors come from a man in his fifties or sixties with acute or convalescent COVID-19.

V and J are TRBV3-1 (or the pseudogene TRBV3-2) and TRBJ2-2, with 9 bases fitting TRBD2. Germline assignment: CDR1 LGHDT and CDR2 YNNKEL (reference sequence). J was trimmed by 7 bases and V by 0 bases; bases with no gene match: 9. The CDR3 is 17 residues long. The CDR3 DNA reads TGTGCCAGCAGCCAAGATTGGGCGGGAGGGCCCGGCGGGGAGCTGTTTTTT. Translation: CASSQDWAGGPGGELFF.

This clone was found a few times. Germline and junction disagree at one end, which may indicate a read error. The chain has TRBV12-3 or TRBV12-4 and TRBJ1-3; 9 bases map to TRBD1. CDR3 size: 11 residues. DNA of the CDR3: TGTGCCAGCAGTTTAGAAGGGACAGGGCATTTT. Translated: CASSLEGTGHF.

V and J are TRBV5-1 and TRBJ1-6; 7 bases line up with TRBD1. V lost 4 bases, J lost 4 bases, and 8 bases stayed unmatched. Germline V lookup: CDR1 SGHRS, CDR2 YFSETQ. There are 16 residues in the CDR3. In DNA, the CDR3 is TGCGCCAGCAGCCCACAGACAGGGAATTATAATTCACCCCTCCACTTT. Its protein is CASSPQTGNYNSPLHF.

The J gene is TRBJ2-1, the V gene TRBV5-1; perhaps TRBD1 as D (5 bases). Per the germline V gene, CDR1 is SGHRS and CDR2 is YFSETQ. The CDR3 is made up of 15 amino acids. The V and J ends lost 5 bases and 0 bases respectively, with 12 bases between them. CDR3 in DNA: TGCGCCAGCAGTCCGGACACATCCTCCTACAATGAGCAGTTCTTC. It specifies CASSPDTSSYNEQFF.

The rearrangement uses TRBV11-1 and TRBJ2-3; the match to TRBD1 covers 8 bases. Unmatched junction bases numbered 0, after V lost 1 base and J lost 0 bases. From germline, CDR1 is SGHAT and CDR2 FQDESV (reference sequence). This CDR3 comprises 15 residues. The CDR3 sequence: CASSLGQGSTDTQYF. The CDR3 DNA reads as TGTGCCAGCAGCTTAGGACAGGGGAGCACAGATACGCAGTATTTT. The full variable domain, its missing parts supplied by reference TRBV11-1 and TRBJ2-3, is EAEVAQSPRYKITEKSQAVAFWCDPISGHATLYWYRQILGQGPELLVQFQDESVVDDSQLPKDRFSAERLKGVDSTLKIQPAELGDSAMYLCASSLGQGSTDTQYFGPGTRLTVL.

To note about this clone: Just one base apart from a much larger clone, this may be a read error. The V and J genes are TRBV5-8 and TRBJ2-7, with unresolved D. This CDR3 contains 11 residues. Per germline, CDR1 SGHTS and CDR2 YDEGEE. V was clipped by 3 bases and J by 1 base, with 2 bases between them. CDR3 DNA: TGTGCCAGCAGCTCTTCCTACGAGCAGTACTTC. It codes for CASSSSYEQYF.

The CDR3 protein is CATTSGIHSSTDTQYF. In DNA, the CDR3 is TGCGCCACCACTAGCGGGATACACTCTAGCACAGATACGCAGTATTTT. The chain uses TRBV10-2 and TRBJ2-3; 10 nucleotides line up with TRBD2. Trimming cost V 10 bases and J 0 bases; bases outside gene matches: 10. CDR1 and CDR2 from the germline V gene are WSHSY and SAAADI. The CDR3 is 16 amino acids.

The rearrangement joins TRBV28 to TRBJ2-3; 10 bases are a match to TRBD2. Germline trimming cut 5 bases from V and 3 bases from J; bases unmatched to any gene: 2. The CDR3 is 14 residues long. CDR1 is MDHEN and CDR2 is SYDVKM in the germline V gene. The CDR3 coding sequence is TGTGCCAGCAGTAGCGGGGGGGAAACAGATACGCAGTATTTT. Amino acids: CASSSGGETDTQYF.

This sequence joins TRBV7-2 and TRBJ2-1; the D gene is possibly TRBD1 (6 bases). V gave up 5 bases and J gave up 2 bases, with 10 bases separating them. The CDR3 is made up of 14 amino acids. Germline assignment: CDR1 SGHTA and CDR2 FQGNSA. The CDR3 loop reads CASSPWDTYNEQFF. DNA of the CDR3: TGTGCCAGCAGCCCCTGGGACACCTACAATGAGCAGTTCTTC.

The V and J genes are TRBV5-1 and TRBJ2-3; 9 positions match TRBD1. The CDR3 is 15 amino acids. Germline values: CDR1 SGHRS, CDR2 YFSETQ. With V trimmed by 5 bases and J by 0 bases, 4 bases remained unmatched. For the CDR3, the DNA is TGCGCCAGCAGACTCGGGACAGGGAGCACAGATACGCAGTATTTT. It translates to CASRLGTGSTDTQYF.

This chain joins TRBV19 and TRBJ1-5, with D possibly TRBD1 on 6 matching bases. The CDR3 sequence is 15 residues long. CDR1 LNHDA and CDR2 SQIVND come from the germline V gene (reference sequence). Trimming took 6 bases from V and 7 from J, leaving 19 bases between them. The CDR3 reads CASRSTGHRGQPQHF. The DNA of the CDR3 is TGTGCCAGTAGATCTACCGGACATAGGGGGCAGCCCCAGCATTTT.

The chain carries TRBV29-1 and TRBJ1-1; tentatively, D is TRBD1 (6 bases). This CDR3 has 13 amino acids. V dropped 6 bases and J dropped 0 bases, with 11 bases sitting between them. CDR1 and CDR2 from the germline V gene are SQVTM and ANQGSEA. The CDR3 DNA follows: TGCAGCGTCGGACAGAGAATGAACACTGAAGCTTTCTTT. Protein: CSVGQRMNTEAFF.

The chain employs TRBV5-4 and TRBJ1-2; weak D call: TRBD1 (5 bases). The V end was cut by 0 bases, the J end by 3 bases, with 12 bases between. The germline V gene has CDR1 SGHNT and CDR2 YYREEE (reference sequence). This CDR3 is 15 amino acids long. The CDR3 nucleotides are TGTGCCAGCAGCTTGGACCCGGGGGGAGACTATGGCTACACCTTC. Translating it yields CASSLDPGGDYGYTF.

CDR3 amino acids: CASSPQPSTGLGYEQYF. Written as DNA, the CDR3 is TGTGCCAGCTCACCACAACCCTCGACAGGGCTCGGTTACGAGCAGTACTTC. The chain has TRBV18 and TRBJ2-7; TRBD1 matches at 7 bases. Per the germline V gene, CDR1 is KGHSH and CDR2 is LQKENI. The CDR3 runs 17 residues. The V and J ends lost 1 base and 4 bases, in that order; junction bases with no gene match: 13. Full variable domain (missing parts from reference TRBV18 and TRBJ2-7): NAGVMQNPRHLVRRRGQEARLRCSPMKGHSHVYWYRQLPEEGLKFMVYLQKENIIDESGMPKERFSAEFPKEGPSILRIQQVVRGDSAAYFCASSPQPSTGLGYEQYFGPGTRLTVT.

This chain links TRBV28 with TRBJ2-7, with 8 bases fitting TRBD1. The CDR3 sequence is 13 residues long. The V gene end was trimmed by 8 bases and the J gene end by 5 bases; junction bases not matched to a gene: 8. Germline V lookup: CDR1 MDHEN, CDR2 SYDVKM. Here the CDR3 reads CASLRGLTNEQYF. The CDR3 region has the DNA TGTGCCAGCCTCAGGGGGCTGACTAACGAGCAGTACTTC.

CDR3 amino acids: CASSGGLGQGDLNEQFF. CDR3 coding DNA: TGCGCCAGCAGTGGTGGTCTGGGGCAGGGTGACCTCAATGAGCAGTTCTTC. V usage is TRBV10-1 and J usage is TRBJ2-1; tentative D call: TRBD1 (5 bases). Germline CDR1 WNHNN, CDR2 SYGVQD (reference sequence). The length of the CDR3 is 17 residues. V lost 4 bases to trimming and J lost 6 bases, with 22 bases between them.

J is TRBJ2-7 and V is TRBV30, with 9 nucleotides matching TRBD1. Trimming removed 4 bases from V and 0 bases from J; junction bases left unmatched: 10. The CDR3 length is 16 residues. Germline lookup yields CDR1 GTSNPN and CDR2 SVGIG (reference sequence). The DNA of the CDR3 is TGTGCCTGGACGGGACAGGGCACCAGGAGCTCCTACGAGCAGTACTTC. It encodes CAWTGQGTRSSYEQYF.

The rearrangement uses TRBV9 and TRBJ1-2; no definite D call. Germline-derived CDR1 and CDR2 are SGDLS and YYNGEE. The V end was cut by 3 bases, the J end by 4 bases, with 10 bases between. This CDR3 has 13 amino acids. The CDR3 DNA sequence: TGTGCCAGCAGCGACACCTCAATCTATGGCTACACCTTC. Translation gives CASSDTSIYGYTF. The entire variable domain, with the rest obtained from reference TRBV9 and TRBJ1-2, is as follows: DSGVTQTPKHLITATGQRVTLRCSPRSGDLSVYWYQQSLDQGLQFLIQYYNGEERAKGNILERFSAQQFPDLHSELNLSSLELGDSALYFCASSDTSIYGYTFGSGTRLTVV.

This clone has a handful of counts. The J gene is TRBJ2-3, the V gene TRBV7-6, with 9 bases fitting TRBD1. Germline CDR1 reads SGHVS; CDR2 reads FNYEAQ. Unmatched junction bases numbered 6, after V lost 3 bases and J lost 5 bases. The CDR3 runs to 15 residues. The CDR3 region is CASSLGQGSGDTQYF. For the CDR3, the DNA is TGTGCCAGCAGCTTGGGACAGGGAAGCGGAGATACGCAGTATTTT. Looking up the rest from reference TRBV7-6 and TRBJ2-3 gives the full variable domain: GAGVSQSPRYKVTKRGQDVALRCDPISGHVSLYWYRQALGQGPEFLTYFNYEAQQDKSGLPNDRFSAERPEGSISTLTIQRTEQRDSAMYRCASSLGQGSGDTQYFGPGTRLTVL.

The chain combines TRBV3-1 (or the pseudogene TRBV3-2) with TRBJ2-1, with 9 nucleotides matching TRBD1. CDR1 and CDR2 from the germline V gene are LGHDT and YNNKEL (reference sequence). The junction had 3 bases not matched to a gene; V was cut back by 4 bases and J by 8 bases. The CDR3 has 13 amino acids. The CDR3 spells CASSRDRAYEQFF. In nucleotides, the CDR3 is TGTGCCAGCAGCCGGGACAGGGCCTATGAGCAGTTCTTC.

The genes are TRBV28 and TRBJ1-2; D gene unclear. The CDR3 is 18 amino acids. Germline V gene data show CDR1 as MDHEN and CDR2 as SYDVKM. The V end lost 1 base, the J end lost 7 bases, and 25 bases lay between the germline ends. This CDR3 reads CASSLSSFSSAAEGGYTF. The CDR3, as DNA: TGTGCCAGCAGTTTATCATCTTTTTCGTCGGCAGCGGAGGGTGGCTACACCTTC.

V gene TRBV11-2 combines with J gene TRBJ2-2, with a tentative D call TRBD2 (5 bases). This CDR3 contains 14 residues. V was clipped by 4 bases and J by 5 bases, with 11 bases between them. Germline assignment: CDR1 SGHAT and CDR2 FQNNGV. The CDR3 loop is CASSWVAGTGELFF. CDR3 DNA: TGTGCCAGCAGCTGGGTTGCGGGTACCGGGGAGCTGTTTTTT.

The rearrangement joins TRBV5-5 to TRBJ2-2; 11 nucleotides line up with TRBD2. The CDR3 runs to 18 residues. J lost 5 bases, V lost 0 bases, and 9 bases had no gene match. The germline CDR1 and CDR2 sequences are SGHKS and YYEKEE (reference sequence). The CDR3 sequence: CASSLAAGLAVSTGELFF. As DNA, the CDR3 is TGTGCCAGCAGCTTGGCCGCGGGACTAGCGGTTTCTACCGGGGAGCTGTTTTTT. The whole variable domain, filled in from reference TRBV5-5 and TRBJ2-2, reads DAGVTQSPTHLIKTRGQQVTLRCSPISGHKSVSWYQQVLGQGPQFIFQYYEKEERGRGNFPDRFSARQFPNYSSELNVNALLLGDSALYLCASSLAAGLAVSTGELFFGEGSRLTVL.

The V call is TRBV30, the J call TRBJ1-3, with 7 nucleotides matching TRBD1. This CDR3 comprises 14 residues. J lost 0 bases, V lost 5 bases, and 4 bases had no gene match. From germline, CDR1 is GTSNPN and CDR2 SVGIG (reference sequence). CDR3 in amino acids: CAWCRGSSGNTIYF. CDR3 nucleotide sequence: TGTGCCTGGTGCAGGGGGAGCTCTGGAAACACCATATATTTT.

V gene TRBV7-3 combines with J gene TRBJ2-7, with 14 bases matching TRBD2. Germline V lookup: CDR1 SGHTA, CDR2 FQGTGA. The CDR3 runs to 16 residues. With 2 bases clipped from V and 3 bases from J, the junction kept 3 bases outside the gene matches. The CDR3 sequence is CASSLDGTSGSYEQYF. DNA of the CDR3: TGTGCCAGCAGCTTAGATGGGACTAGCGGGAGCTACGAGCAGTACTTC.